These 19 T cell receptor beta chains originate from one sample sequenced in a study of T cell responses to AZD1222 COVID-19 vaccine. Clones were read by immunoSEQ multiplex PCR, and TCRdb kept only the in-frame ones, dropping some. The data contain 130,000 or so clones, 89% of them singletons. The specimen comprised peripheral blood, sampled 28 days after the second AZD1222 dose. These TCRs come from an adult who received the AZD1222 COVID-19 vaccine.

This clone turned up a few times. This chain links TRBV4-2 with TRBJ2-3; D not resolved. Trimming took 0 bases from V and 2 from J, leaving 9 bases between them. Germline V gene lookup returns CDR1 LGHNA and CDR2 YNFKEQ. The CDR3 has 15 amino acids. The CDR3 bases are TGTGCCAGCAGCCAAGAAGCAGCGTACACAGATACGCAGTATTTT. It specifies CASSQEAAYTDTQYF.

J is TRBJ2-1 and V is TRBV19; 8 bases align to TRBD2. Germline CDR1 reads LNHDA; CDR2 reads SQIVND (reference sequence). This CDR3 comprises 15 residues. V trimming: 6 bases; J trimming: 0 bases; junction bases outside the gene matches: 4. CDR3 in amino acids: CASRSGGSSYNEQFF. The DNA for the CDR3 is TGTGCCAGTAGGAGCGGGGGCAGCTCCTACAATGAGCAGTTCTTC.

Here the CDR3 DNA reads TGTGCCAGTAGTCCACAGGGTCGGGAAAAACTGTTTTTT. Translated: CASSPQGREKLFF. The chain carries TRBV19 and TRBJ1-4, with D maybe TRBD1 (6 bases). Trimming stripped 5 bases from V and 8 bases from J, with 12 bases between. The CDR3 is made up of 13 amino acids. CDR1 and CDR2 from the germline V gene are LNHDA and SQIVND (reference sequence).

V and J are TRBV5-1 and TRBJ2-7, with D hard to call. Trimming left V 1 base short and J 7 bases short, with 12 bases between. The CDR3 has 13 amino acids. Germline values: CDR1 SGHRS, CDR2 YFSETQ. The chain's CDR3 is CASSLMTQGEQYF. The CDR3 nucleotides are TGCGCCAGCAGCTTGATGACTCAAGGAGAGCAGTACTTC.

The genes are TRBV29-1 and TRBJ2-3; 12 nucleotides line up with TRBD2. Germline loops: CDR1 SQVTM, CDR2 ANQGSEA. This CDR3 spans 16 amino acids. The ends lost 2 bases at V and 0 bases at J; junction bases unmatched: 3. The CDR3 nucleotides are TGCAGCGTTGAACTAGCGGGAGGGGATAGCACAGATACGCAGTATTTT. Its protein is CSVELAGGDSTDTQYF.

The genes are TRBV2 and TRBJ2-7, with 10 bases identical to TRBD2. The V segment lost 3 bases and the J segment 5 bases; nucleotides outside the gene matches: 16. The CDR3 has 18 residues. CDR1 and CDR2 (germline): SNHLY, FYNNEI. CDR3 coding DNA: TGTGCCAGCAGTGAGGAAGGAGAGGGAGCGGGAGGGGGGCACGAGCAGTACTTC. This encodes CASSEEGEGAGGGHEQYF.

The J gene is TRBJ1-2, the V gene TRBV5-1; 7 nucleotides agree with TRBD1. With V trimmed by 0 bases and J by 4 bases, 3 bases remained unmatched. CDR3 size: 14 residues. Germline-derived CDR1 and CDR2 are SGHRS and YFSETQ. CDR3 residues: CASSLGGQSYGYTF. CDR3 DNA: TGCGCCAGCAGCTTGGGGGGACAGAGCTATGGCTACACCTTC.

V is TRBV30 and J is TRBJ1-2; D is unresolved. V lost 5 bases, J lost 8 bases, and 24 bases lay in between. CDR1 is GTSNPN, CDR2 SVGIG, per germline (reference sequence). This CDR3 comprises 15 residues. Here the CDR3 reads CAWVTLKEGRYGYTF. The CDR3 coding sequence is TGTGCCTGGGTAACCCTCAAGGAAGGCAGATACGGCTACACCTTC.

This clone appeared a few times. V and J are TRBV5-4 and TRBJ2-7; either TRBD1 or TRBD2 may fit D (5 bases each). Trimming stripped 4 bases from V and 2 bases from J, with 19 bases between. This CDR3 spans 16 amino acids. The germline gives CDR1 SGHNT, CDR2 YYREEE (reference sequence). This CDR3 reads CASSALSGTVTYEQYF. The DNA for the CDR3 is TGTGCCAGCAGCGCGCTTTCCGGGACCGTCACCTACGAGCAGTACTTC.

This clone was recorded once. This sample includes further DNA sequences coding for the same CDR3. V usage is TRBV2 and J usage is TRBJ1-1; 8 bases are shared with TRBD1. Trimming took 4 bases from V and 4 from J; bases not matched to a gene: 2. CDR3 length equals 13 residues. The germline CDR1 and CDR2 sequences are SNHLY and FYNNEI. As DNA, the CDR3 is TGTGCCAGCAGTGGTGACAGGGGCACTGAAGCTTTCTTT. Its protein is CASSGDRGTEAFF.

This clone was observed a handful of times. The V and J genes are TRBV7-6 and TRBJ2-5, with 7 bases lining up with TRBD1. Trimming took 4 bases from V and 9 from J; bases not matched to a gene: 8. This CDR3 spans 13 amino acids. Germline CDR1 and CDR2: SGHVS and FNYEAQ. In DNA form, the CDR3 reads TGTGCCAGCAGCTCGCAATTCCAGGGGGCCCAGTACTTC. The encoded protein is CASSSQFQGAQYF.

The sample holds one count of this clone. As DNA, the CDR3 is TGTGCCAGCAGTCCCCATTCGGTCTCCTCCTACGAGCAGTACTTC. Protein: CASSPHSVSSYEQYF. V and J are TRBV7-9 and TRBJ2-7; the D is unclear. V lost 6 bases, J lost 0 bases, and 15 bases lay in between. The CDR3 is 15 amino acids. Per the germline V gene, CDR1 is SEHNR and CDR2 is FQNEAQ (reference sequence).

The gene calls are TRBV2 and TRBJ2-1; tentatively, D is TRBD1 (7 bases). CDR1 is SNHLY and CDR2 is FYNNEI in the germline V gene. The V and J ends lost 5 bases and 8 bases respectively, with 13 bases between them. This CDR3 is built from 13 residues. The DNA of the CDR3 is TGTGCCAGCAGTTACTCCAGGGGGGATGAGCAGTTCTTC. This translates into CASSYSRGDEQFF.

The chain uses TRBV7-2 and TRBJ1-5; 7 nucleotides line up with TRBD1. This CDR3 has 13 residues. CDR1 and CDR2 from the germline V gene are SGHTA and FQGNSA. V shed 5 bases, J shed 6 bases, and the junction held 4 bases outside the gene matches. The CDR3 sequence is CASSPQGGQPQHF. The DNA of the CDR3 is TGTGCCAGCAGCCCGCAGGGGGGTCAGCCCCAGCATTTT.

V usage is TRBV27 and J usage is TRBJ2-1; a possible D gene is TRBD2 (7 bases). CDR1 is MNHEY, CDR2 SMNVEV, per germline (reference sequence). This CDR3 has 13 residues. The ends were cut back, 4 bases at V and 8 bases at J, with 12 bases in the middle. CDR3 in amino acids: CASSWWGGDEQFF. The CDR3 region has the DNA TGTGCCAGCAGTTGGTGGGGGGGCGATGAGCAGTTCTTC.

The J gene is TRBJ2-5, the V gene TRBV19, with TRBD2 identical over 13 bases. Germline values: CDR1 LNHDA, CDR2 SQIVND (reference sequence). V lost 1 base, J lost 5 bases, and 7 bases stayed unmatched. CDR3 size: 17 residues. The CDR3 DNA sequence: TGTGCCAGTAGTATAGGAAGGACTAGCGGGAGCAGGGAGACCCAGTACTTC. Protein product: CASSIGRTSGSRETQYF.

The chain's CDR3 is CASSPIREATGANVLTF. The CDR3 DNA reads TGTGCCAGCTCACCAATCCGAGAAGCGACTGGGGCCAACGTCCTGACTTTC. The chain employs TRBV18 and TRBJ2-6, with D uncertain. Germline lookup yields CDR1 KGHSH and CDR2 LQKENI. The V and J ends lost 2 bases and 2 bases respectively, with 13 bases between them. This CDR3 region has 17 residues. The full variable domain, its missing parts supplied by reference TRBV18 and TRBJ2-6, is NAGVMQNPRHLVRRRGQEARLRCSPMKGHSHVYWYRQLPEEGLKFMVYLQKENIIDESGMPKERFSAEFPKEGPSILRIQQVVRGDSAAYFCASSPIREATGANVLTFGAGSRLTVL.

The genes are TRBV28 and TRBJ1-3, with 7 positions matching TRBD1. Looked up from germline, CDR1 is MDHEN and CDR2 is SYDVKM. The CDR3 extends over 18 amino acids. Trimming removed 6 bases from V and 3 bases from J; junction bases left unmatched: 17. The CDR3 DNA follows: TGTGCCAGCAGCTCCCCGGGACAGCCAAAGGAGGATGGAAACACCATATATTTT. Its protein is CASSSPGQPKEDGNTIYF.

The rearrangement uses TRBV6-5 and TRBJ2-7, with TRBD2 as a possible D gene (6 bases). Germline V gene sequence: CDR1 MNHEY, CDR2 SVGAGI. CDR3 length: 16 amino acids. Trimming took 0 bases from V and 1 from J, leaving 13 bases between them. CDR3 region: CASSYSISGASYEQYF. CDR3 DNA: TGTGCCAGCAGTTACTCGATTAGCGGAGCTTCCTACGAGCAGTACTTC.